A selection of T cell receptor beta chains follows, all from one sample in a study of tumor and adjacent non-tumor tissue in lung cancer. MiXCR was run by TCRdb on the multiplex PCR reads, yielding one entry per CDR3 protein. The sample contains approximately 90,000 distinct CDR3 sequences, around three fifths of which appear only once. The sequenced sample consisted of lung tumor tissue. These TCRs come from an older man with non-small cell lung cancer. The CDR3 runs from the conserved cysteine through the conserved F or W. Fields, in order: CDR3 DNA, CDR3 protein, V gene, D gene, clone size, J gene. D genes are given only for firm matches. Part of the rows lack a size; the others show once, few, many or a class for expanded clones.

CDR3nt: TGTGCCTGCAGCTCAGGCTTGGGAGAGAACCAGTACTTC
CDR3aa: CACSSGLGENQYF
v_gene: TRBV11-3
d_gene: .
abundance: once
j_gene: TRBJ2-5

CDR3nt: TGTGCCAGCAGTGACTGGGGATTACTCTCTGGGGCCAACGTCCTGACTTTC
CDR3aa: CASSDWGLLSGANVLTF
v_gene: TRBV6-1
d_gene: .
abundance: many
j_gene: TRBJ2-6

CDR3nt: TGTACCAGCAGCTTAGACGGCCATATTCAGTACTTC
CDR3aa: CTSSLDGHIQYF
v_gene: TRBV7-8
d_gene: .
abundance: once
j_gene: TRBJ2-4

CDR3nt: TGTGCCTGGGGTGTGGAGGGTGGGAATCAGCCCCAGCATTTT
CDR3aa: CAWGVEGGNQPQHF
v_gene: TRBV30
d_gene: .
abundance: .
j_gene: TRBJ1-5

CDR3nt: TGCGCCAGCAGTGAGTCAGGCTCCTACGAGCAGTACTTC
CDR3aa: CASSESGSYEQYF
v_gene: TRBV10-1
d_gene: .
abundance: many
j_gene: TRBJ2-7

CDR3nt: TGCAGCGGGGGGGCCGGGACCGGGGAGCTGTCCTTT
CDR3aa: CSGGAGTGELSF
v_gene: TRBV29-1
d_gene: .
abundance: .
j_gene: TRBJ2-2

CDR3nt: TGTGCCAACAGCTCAGAAGCAGTTGCGGCCGGGGAGCAGTTTTTT
CDR3aa: CANSSEAVAAGEQFF
v_gene: TRBV11-2
d_gene: .
abundance: once
j_gene: TRBJ2-2

CDR3nt: TGTGCGAGCATCTTTTCTAGCGGGAGGGCGGCAGATACGCAGTATTTT
CDR3aa: CASIFSSGRAADTQYF
v_gene: TRBV11-2
d_gene: TRBD2
abundance: .
j_gene: TRBJ2-3

CDR3nt: TGTGCCAGCAGGATATCCGGGACAGCCATTGAAAAACTGTTTTTT
CDR3aa: CASRISGTAIEKLFF
v_gene: TRBV6-1
d_gene: TRBD1
abundance: many
j_gene: TRBJ1-4

CDR3nt: TGCAGAGTTGACGTGAGCTCTGGAGCCTACGTCCTGACTTTC
CDR3aa: CRVDVSSGAYVLTF
v_gene: TRBV29-1
d_gene: .
abundance: .
j_gene: TRBJ2-6

CDR3nt: TGCAGTGCTAGTGGGGTAAAACTGTTTTTT
CDR3aa: CSASGVKLFF
v_gene: TRBV20-1
d_gene: .
abundance: many
j_gene: TRBJ1-4

CDR3nt: TGTGCCAGCAGCCCCCGGGACATGGTATTTAAGACCCAGTACTTC
CDR3aa: CASSPRDMVFKTQYF
v_gene: TRBV11-1
d_gene: .
abundance: once
j_gene: TRBJ2-5

CDR3nt: TGCGCCAGCAGCCAACCATGGGGAGGGTACGGGGTGCTGTTTTTT
CDR3aa: CASSQPWGGYGVLFF
v_gene: TRBV4-1
d_gene: TRBD2
abundance: .
j_gene: TRBJ2-2

CDR3nt: TGTACCATCAGCTCGACCTTGGGGGGCAGATACAAGCAGTACTTC
CDR3aa: CTISSTLGGRYKQYF
v_gene: TRBV10-3
d_gene: .
abundance: .
j_gene: TRBJ2-7

CDR3nt: TGTTCCAGCAGTCCGGACAGCCATAATGAGCAGTTCTTC
CDR3aa: CSSSPDSHNEQFF
v_gene: TRBV28
d_gene: .
abundance: once
j_gene: TRBJ2-1

CDR3nt: TGTGCCAGCAGCTACCTAGGAGTGCAAGAGACCCAGTACTTC
CDR3aa: CASSYLGVQETQYF
v_gene: TRBV14
d_gene: .
abundance: many
j_gene: TRBJ2-5

CDR3nt: TGCAGTGCTAGAGATCGACGTAACACCGGGGAGCTGTTTTTT
CDR3aa: CSARDRRNTGELFF
v_gene: TRBV20-1
d_gene: .
abundance: many
j_gene: TRBJ2-2

CDR3nt: TGTGCCAGCTGTCTCGGACTAGCCATCTATGAGCAGTACTTC
CDR3aa: CASCLGLAIYEQYF
v_gene: TRBV6-5
d_gene: TRBD2
abundance: .
j_gene: TRBJ2-7

CDR3nt: TGTGCTAGCAGCGTGAAGGATTCCTACATTGAGCAGTTCTTC
CDR3aa: CASSVKDSYIEQFF
v_gene: TRBV11-2
d_gene: .
abundance: .
j_gene: TRBJ2-1

CDR3nt: TGCAGTGTTAGACAGAGGGGAAGGGGGGATGAGCAGTTCTTC
CDR3aa: CSVRQRGRGDEQFF
v_gene: TRBV20-1
d_gene: .
abundance: .
j_gene: TRBJ2-1

CDR3nt: TGCAGTGCTGGACAGGGGGTGGGGTTTTCGGCCCAGCATTTT
CDR3aa: CSAGQGVGFSAQHF
v_gene: TRBV20-1
d_gene: TRBD1
abundance: .
j_gene: TRBJ1-5

CDR3nt: TGTGCCAGCAGCTTAGGGGGGAGCCCTTATAATTCACCCCTCCACTTT
CDR3aa: CASSLGGSPYNSPLHF
v_gene: TRBV11-2
d_gene: .
abundance: medium-sized
j_gene: TRBJ1-6

CDR3nt: TGTGCCAGCAGCTTAGAATTTGGCGGGAGTAGGAATGAGCAGTTCTTC
CDR3aa: CASSLEFGGSRNEQFF
v_gene: TRBV7-9
d_gene: TRBD2
abundance: .
j_gene: TRBJ2-1

CDR3nt: TGTGCCAGCAGCGGGCATTGTGGGACAATCTTTAGGGAGACTGAAGCCTCCTTT
CDR3aa: CASSGHCGTIFRETEASF
v_gene: TRBV11-2
d_gene: .
abundance: .
j_gene: TRBJ1-1

CDR3nt: TGTGCCAGCAGCTCCACAGGGGTGCCCCAGCATTTT
CDR3aa: CASSSTGVPQHF
v_gene: TRBV7-9
d_gene: TRBD1
abundance: many
j_gene: TRBJ1-5

CDR3nt: TGCGCCAGCAGCTTGCAGGGCTACCCCAGCTACGAGCAGTACTTC
CDR3aa: CASSLQGYPSYEQYF
v_gene: TRBV5-1
d_gene: .
abundance: few
j_gene: TRBJ2-7

CDR3nt: TGTGCCAGCAGTGAACCAGGGGGCTCTGGGGCCAACGTCCTGACTTTC
CDR3aa: CASSEPGGSGANVLTF
v_gene: TRBV6-1
d_gene: TRBD1
abundance: many
j_gene: TRBJ2-6

CDR3nt: TGTGCCAGCAGTCTTCCCGAGACAGGTTCCTACGAGCAGTACTTC
CDR3aa: CASSLPETGSYEQYF
v_gene: TRBV28
d_gene: .
abundance: .
j_gene: TRBJ2-7

CDR3nt: TGTGCCAGCAGCCCCGGTGGGGGGGCGATCAATGAGTACTTCTTC
CDR3aa: CASSPGGGAINEYFF
v_gene: TRBV5-4
d_gene: .
abundance: .
j_gene: TRBJ2-1

CDR3nt: TGTGCCGGCAACTCGCGCGGACAGGGAAAGCGGCAAGAGACCCAGTATTTC
CDR3aa: CAGNSRGQGKRQETQYF
v_gene: TRBV11-2
d_gene: TRBD1
abundance: .
j_gene: TRBJ2-5

CDR3nt: TGTGCCGGCAGCTTAGACCAACTAGCCTCGGCCGGGGAGCTGTTTTTT
CDR3aa: CAGSLDQLASAGELFF
v_gene: TRBV11-2
d_gene: .
abundance: .
j_gene: TRBJ2-2

CDR3nt: TGTGCCAGTAGCTCCTGGGCTGCCACTTGGTCAGATACGCAGTATTTT
CDR3aa: CASSSWAATWSDTQYF
v_gene: TRBV11-2
d_gene: .
abundance: .
j_gene: TRBJ2-3

CDR3nt: TGTAACGCGGGGGGTATTTGGGGGGCCCCCTACGAGCAGTACTTC
CDR3aa: CNAGGIWGAPYEQYF
v_gene: TRBV29-1
d_gene: TRBD2
abundance: .
j_gene: TRBJ2-7

CDR3nt: TGTAGTGCTAGTAGCGGCCTAGCGGGCCAAAGCTCCTACAATGAGCAGTTTTTC
CDR3aa: CSASSGLAGQSSYNEQFF
v_gene: TRBV20-1
d_gene: TRBD2
abundance: few
j_gene: TRBJ2-1

CDR3nt: TGCAGTGCTCGGGTAGCGGTAGGTCGGAAGACCCAGTACTTC
CDR3aa: CSARVAVGRKTQYF
v_gene: TRBV20-1
d_gene: .
abundance: .
j_gene: TRBJ2-5

CDR3nt: TGTGCCAGCAGCCAGTACGGGGGACCACCCTTAGCCAAAAACATTCAGTACTTC
CDR3aa: CASSQYGGPPLAKNIQYF
v_gene: TRBV14
d_gene: .
abundance: many
j_gene: TRBJ2-4

CDR3nt: TGCAGCGTTGTACATGAGCGGCTTAACACAGATACGCAGTATTTT
CDR3aa: CSVVHERLNTDTQYF
v_gene: TRBV29-1
d_gene: .
abundance: .
j_gene: TRBJ2-3

CDR3nt: TGTGCCAGCAGCCCAACTGCCGGGACAGCAAATGAAAAACTGTTTTTT
CDR3aa: CASSPTAGTANEKLFF
v_gene: TRBV7-9
d_gene: TRBD1
abundance: .
j_gene: TRBJ1-4

CDR3nt: TGCGCCAGCAGCCCCGGGACTAGCGAGGCCGATGAGCAGTTCTTC
CDR3aa: CASSPGTSEADEQFF
v_gene: TRBV5-1
d_gene: TRBD2
abundance: .
j_gene: TRBJ2-1

CDR3nt: TGTGCCAGCACTTCCCCCGGTGTACGAAAAAACTATGGCTACACCTTC
CDR3aa: CASTSPGVRKNYGYTF
v_gene: TRBV12-3/TRBV12-4
d_gene: .
abundance: .
j_gene: TRBJ1-2

CDR3nt: TGTGCCTGCAGCCTCGATGCTATTACTCGGGGGGGCGACTACACCTTC
CDR3aa: CACSLDAITRGGDYTF
v_gene: TRBV12-3/TRBV12-4
d_gene: .
abundance: .
j_gene: TRBJ1-2

CDR3nt: TGTGCCTGGAGCTCTAGACCGGGACAGGCTCTTCGGGAGCAGTACTTC
CDR3aa: CAWSSRPGQALREQYF
v_gene: TRBV30
d_gene: TRBD1
abundance: .
j_gene: TRBJ2-7

CDR3nt: TGCAGTGCTAGCCCCTTCCGGGACAGACGACAAGAGACCCAGTACTTC
CDR3aa: CSASPFRDRRQETQYF
v_gene: TRBV20-1
d_gene: TRBD1
abundance: few
j_gene: TRBJ2-5